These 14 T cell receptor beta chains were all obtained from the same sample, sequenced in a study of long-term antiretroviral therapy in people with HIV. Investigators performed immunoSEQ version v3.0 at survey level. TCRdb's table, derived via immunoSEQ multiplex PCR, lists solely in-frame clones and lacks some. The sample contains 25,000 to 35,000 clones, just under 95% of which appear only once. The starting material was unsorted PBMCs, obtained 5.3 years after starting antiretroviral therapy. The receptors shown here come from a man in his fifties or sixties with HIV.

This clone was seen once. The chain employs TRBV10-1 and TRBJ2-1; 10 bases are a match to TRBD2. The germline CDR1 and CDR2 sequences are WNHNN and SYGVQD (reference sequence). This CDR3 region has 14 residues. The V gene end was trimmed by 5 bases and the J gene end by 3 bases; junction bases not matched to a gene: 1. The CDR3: CASSKRGGYNEQFF. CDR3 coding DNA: TGCGCCAGCAGTAAGCGGGGGGGCTACAATGAGCAGTTCTTC.

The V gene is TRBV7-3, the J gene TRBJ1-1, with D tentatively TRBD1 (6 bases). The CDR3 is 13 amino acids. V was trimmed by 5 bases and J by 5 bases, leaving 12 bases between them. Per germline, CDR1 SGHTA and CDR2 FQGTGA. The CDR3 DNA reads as TGTGCCAGCAGCACAGGGACGGGGACTGAAGCTTTCTTT. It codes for CASSTGTGTEAFF.

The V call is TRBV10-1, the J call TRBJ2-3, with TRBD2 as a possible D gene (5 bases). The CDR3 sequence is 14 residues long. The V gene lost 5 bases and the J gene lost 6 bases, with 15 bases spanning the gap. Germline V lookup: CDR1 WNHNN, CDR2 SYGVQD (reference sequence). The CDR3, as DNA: TGCGCCAGCAGTCTCGGGAACGCGAGGGATACGCAGTATTTT. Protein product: CASSLGNARDTQYF.

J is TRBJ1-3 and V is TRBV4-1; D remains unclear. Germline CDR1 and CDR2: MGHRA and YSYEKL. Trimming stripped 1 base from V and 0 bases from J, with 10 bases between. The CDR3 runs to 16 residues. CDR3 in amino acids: CASSQGLSSSGNTIYF. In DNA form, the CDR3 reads TGCGCCAGCAGCCAAGGACTTTCGTCCTCTGGAAACACCATATATTTT.

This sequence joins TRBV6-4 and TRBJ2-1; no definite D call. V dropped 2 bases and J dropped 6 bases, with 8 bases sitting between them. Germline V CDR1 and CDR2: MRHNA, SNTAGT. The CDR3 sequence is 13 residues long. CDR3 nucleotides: TGTGCCAGCAGTGACAGGGAAGCCAATGAGCAGTTCTTC. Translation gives CASSDREANEQFF.

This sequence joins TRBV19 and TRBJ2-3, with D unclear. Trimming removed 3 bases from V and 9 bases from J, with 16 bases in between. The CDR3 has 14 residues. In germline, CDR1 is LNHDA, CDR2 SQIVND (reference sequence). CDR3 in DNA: TGTGCCAGTAGTATCTTGGACCCCCCAGGCACGCAGTATTTT. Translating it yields CASSILDPPGTQYF.

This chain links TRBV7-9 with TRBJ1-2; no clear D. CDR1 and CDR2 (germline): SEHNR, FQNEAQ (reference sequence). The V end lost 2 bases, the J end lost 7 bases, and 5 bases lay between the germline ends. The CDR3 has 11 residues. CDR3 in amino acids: CASSLSSGYTF. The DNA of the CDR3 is TGTGCCAGCAGCTTATCTAGTGGCTACACCTTC. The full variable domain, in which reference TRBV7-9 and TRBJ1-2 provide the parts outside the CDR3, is DTGVSQNPRHKITKRGQNVTFRCDPISEHNRLYWYRQTLGQGPEFLTYFQNEAQLEKSRLLSDRFSAERPKGSFSTLEIQRTEQGDSAMYLCASSLSSGYTFGSGTRLTVV.

The CDR3 bases are TGCGCCAGCAGCTTGGAATATGAGCAGTTCTTC. It encodes CASSLEYEQFF. V and J are TRBV5-1 and TRBJ2-1; D not certain. Trimming removed 0 bases from V and 8 bases from J, with 3 bases in between. Germline loops: CDR1 SGHRS, CDR2 YFSETQ. The CDR3 loop spans 11 amino acids.

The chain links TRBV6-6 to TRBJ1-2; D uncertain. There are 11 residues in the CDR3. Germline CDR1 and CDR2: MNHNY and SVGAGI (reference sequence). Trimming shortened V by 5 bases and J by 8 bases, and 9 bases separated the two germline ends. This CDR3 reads CASSQGGGYTF. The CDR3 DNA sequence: TGTGCCAGCAGTCAAGGAGGCGGCTACACCTTC.

The CDR3 loop is CSARPEETQYF. CDR3 nucleotide sequence: TGCAGTGCTAGGCCAGAAGAGACCCAGTACTTC. V usage is TRBV20-1 and J usage is TRBJ2-5; no clear D gene. The CDR3 sequence is 11 residues long. V was clipped by 3 bases and J by 3 bases, with 5 bases between them. Per germline, CDR1 DFQATT and CDR2 SNEGSKA (reference sequence).

CDR3 nucleotide sequence: TGTGCCAGCAGCCAAGATGAGACTAGCGGGGGACCTTACACCGGGGAGCTGTTTTTT. This codes for CASSQDETSGGPYTGELFF. The genes are TRBV4-2 and TRBJ2-2; TRBD2 matches 12 bases. Trimming cost V 0 bases and J 3 bases; bases outside gene matches: 8. Germline V gives CDR1 LGHNA, CDR2 YNFKEQ. This CDR3 is built from 19 residues.

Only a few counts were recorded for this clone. The CDR3 sequence: CASSLAGEMVHGYTF. CDR3 coding DNA: TGTGCCAGCAGCTTAGCCGGGGAAATGGTCCATGGCTACACCTTC. The rearrangement uses TRBV11-2 and TRBJ1-2; no definite D call. Germline CDR1 and CDR2: SGHAT and FQNNGV. Trimming removed 1 base from V and 6 bases from J, with 15 bases in between. This CDR3 comprises 15 residues.

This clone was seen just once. CDR3 residues: CASSPGRRTTTTGELFF. DNA of the CDR3: TGTGCCAGCAGCCCTGGGCGGCGGACTACCACCACCGGGGAGCTGTTTTTT. The chain links TRBV11-2 to TRBJ2-2, with D perhaps matching TRBD2 (6 bases). V gave up 5 bases and J gave up 4 bases, with 20 bases separating them. Germline loops: CDR1 SGHAT, CDR2 FQNNGV. The CDR3 covers 17 residues.

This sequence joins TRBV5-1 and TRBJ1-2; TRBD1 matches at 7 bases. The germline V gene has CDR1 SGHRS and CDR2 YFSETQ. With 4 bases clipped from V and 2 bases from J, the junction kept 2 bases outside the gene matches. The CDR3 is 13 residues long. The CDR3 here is CASSTTGNYGYTF. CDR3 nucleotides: TGCGCCAGCAGCACGACAGGGAACTATGGCTACACCTTC.